Listed below are T cell receptor beta chains from one sample, sequenced in a study of Ad26.COV2.S vaccination and SARS-CoV-2 variants. Assay: immunoSEQ multiplex PCR; the TCRdb copy retains only in-frame clones and omits some. The table lists 350,000 to 500,000 clones, roughly 87% of them singletons. Here the sequenced sample was peripheral blood, taken in a trial of Ad26.COV2.S vaccine versus placebo. These receptors originate from a person between 18 and 59 years old who received the Ad26.COV2.S COVID-19 vaccine or a placebo. The CDR3 runs from the conserved cysteine through the conserved F or W. D genes are given only for firm matches. Rows give clone size only sometimes, using once, few, many, or a class for an expanded clone.

V gene,J gene,clone size,CDR3 length,D gene,CDR3 DNA,CDR3 protein
TRBV21-1,TRBJ1-1,.,12,.,TGTGCCAGCAGTCCTGGGAACACTGAAGCTTTCTTT,CASSPGNTEAFF
TRBV2,TRBJ1-4,.,14,TRBD1,TGTGCCAGCAGTGTGGACAGGGGGAATGAAAAACTGTTTTTT,CASSVDRGNEKLFF
TRBV5-1,TRBJ2-1,.,16,TRBD2,TGCGCCAGCAGCAGCCCTAGCGGAGGCTCCTACAATGAGCAGTTCTTC,CASSSPSGGSYNEQFF
TRBV28,TRBJ1-4,.,15,.,TGTGCCACTCATTGGGGGCAAGGGACTAATGAAAAACTGTTTTTT,CATHWGQGTNEKLFF
TRBV7-8,TRBJ2-7,.,14,TRBD2,TGTGCCAGCAGCTTAGAGGGACTACCATCTGAGCAGTACTTC,CASSLEGLPSEQYF
TRBV12-3/TRBV12-4,TRBJ2-1,.,12,TRBD2,TGTGCCAGCCAACTAGCGGCCAATGAGCAGTTCTTC,CASQLAANEQFF
TRBV27,TRBJ2-7,.,12,.,TGTGCCAGCAGAGGACAGTATCCCGAGCAGTACTTC,CASRGQYPEQYF
TRBV15,TRBJ1-4,once,15,.,TGTGCCACCAGCAGGTCCCGTGGGCGAAATGAAAAACTGTTTTTT,CATSRSRGRNEKLFF
TRBV6-1,TRBJ2-7,.,15,.,TGTGCCAGCAGTGAACTCCAGGGGCTAACCTACGAGCAGTACTTC,CASSELQGLTYEQYF
TRBV24-1,TRBJ2-1,.,13,.,TGTGCCACCAGTGAAGACTCCTACAATGAGCAGTTCTTC,CATSEDSYNEQFF
TRBV30,TRBJ2-5,.,15,TRBD2,TGTGCCTGGAGTAGTGCGGGAGGGTCCCAGGAGACCCAGTACTTC,CAWSSAGGSQETQYF
TRBV29-1,TRBJ2-5,.,11,.,TGCAGCGTTGGACGGGGTGATACCCAGTACTTC,CSVGRGDTQYF
TRBV3-1/TRBV3-2,TRBJ2-7,.,15,TRBD1,TGTGCCAGCAGCCCGTCGGGACAGCTTCCCTACGAGCAGTACTTC,CASSPSGQLPYEQYF
TRBV13,TRBJ1-6,.,12,.,TGTGCCAGCAAACGCCTTAATTCACCCCTCCACTTT,CASKRLNSPLHF
TRBV4-1,TRBJ2-1,.,18,TRBD2,TGCGCCAGCAGGGACCCGGGACTAGCGGGAGACCTACAATGGGAGCAGTTCTTC,CASRDPGLAGDLQWEQFF
TRBV6-2/TRBV6-3,TRBJ2-4,.,16,TRBD2,TGTGCCAGCAGCCAGGGACTAGCGGGAGGGTGGTACATTCAGTACTTC,CASSQGLAGGWYIQYF
TRBV7-2,TRBJ1-5,.,16,.,TGTGCCAGCAGCTTAGAACACTACTCCGGCAATCAGCCCCAGCATTTT,CASSLEHYSGNQPQHF
TRBV6-2/TRBV6-3,TRBJ2-1,once,17,.,TGTGCCAGCAGTTACTCGTTTCTAGAAACTCCAATTGGTGAGCAGTTCTTC,CASSYSFLETPIGEQFF
TRBV7-9,TRBJ2-7,.,15,.,TGTGCCAGCAGCACCACTGACGGGGGGCTCTACGAGCAGTACTTC,CASSTTDGGLYEQYF
TRBV20-1,TRBJ2-1,.,11,.,TGCAGTGCTAGTGAGGTTAATGAGCAGTTCTTC,CSASEVNEQFF
TRBV29-1,TRBJ2-1,once,14,.,TGCAGCGTTGGAATAGGGGGTGGACTTCATGAGCAGTTCTTC,CSVGIGGGLHEQFF
TRBV5-6,TRBJ1-2,.,14,.,TGTGCCAGCAGCTTGGTTCAGGCCTTCTATGGCTACACCTTC,CASSLVQAFYGYTF
TRBV30,TRBJ2-1,.,13,.,TGTGCCTGGAGTGCGGACTACTCCAATGAGCAGTTCTTC,CAWSADYSNEQFF
TRBV2,TRBJ2-1,.,13,.,TGTGCCAGCAGTGGACTAGCCTACAATGAGCAGTTCTTC,CASSGLAYNEQFF